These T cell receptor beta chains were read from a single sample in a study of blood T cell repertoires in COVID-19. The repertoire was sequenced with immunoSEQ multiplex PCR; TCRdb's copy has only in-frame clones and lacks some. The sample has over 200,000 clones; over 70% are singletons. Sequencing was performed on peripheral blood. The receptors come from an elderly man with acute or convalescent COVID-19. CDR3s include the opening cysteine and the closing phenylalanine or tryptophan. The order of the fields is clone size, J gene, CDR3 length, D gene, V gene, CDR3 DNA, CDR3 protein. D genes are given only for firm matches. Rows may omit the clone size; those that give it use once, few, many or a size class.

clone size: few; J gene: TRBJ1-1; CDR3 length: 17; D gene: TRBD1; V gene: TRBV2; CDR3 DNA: TGTGCCAGCAGTGAAGCGCAGATTTACAGGGGAAACACTGAAGCTTTCTTT; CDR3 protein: CASSEAQIYRGNTEAFF
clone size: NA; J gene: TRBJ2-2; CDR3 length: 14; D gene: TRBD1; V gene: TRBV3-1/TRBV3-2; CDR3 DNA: TGTGCCAGCAGCTACCGGGACAGGGGGCTTAAGCTGTTTTTT; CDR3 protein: CASSYRDRGLKLFF
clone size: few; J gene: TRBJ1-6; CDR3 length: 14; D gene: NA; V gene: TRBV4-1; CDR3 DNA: TGCGCCAGCAGCCGAGACAGAACTAATTCACCCCTCCACTTT; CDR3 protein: CASSRDRTNSPLHF
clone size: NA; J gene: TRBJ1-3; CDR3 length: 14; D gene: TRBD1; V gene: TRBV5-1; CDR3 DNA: TGCGCCAGCAGCGTGGACAGGGGTGGAAACACCATATATTTT; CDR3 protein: CASSVDRGGNTIYF
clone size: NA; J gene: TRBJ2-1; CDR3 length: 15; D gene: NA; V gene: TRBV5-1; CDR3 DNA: TGCGCCAGCAGCTTGGGCGGGGAACGCTACAATGAGCAGTTCTTC; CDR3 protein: CASSLGGERYNEQFF
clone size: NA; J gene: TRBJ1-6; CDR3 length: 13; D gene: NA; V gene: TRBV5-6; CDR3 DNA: TGTGCCAGCAGACGACAGTGGTCTTCACCCCTCCACTTT; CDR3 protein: CASRRQWSSPLHF
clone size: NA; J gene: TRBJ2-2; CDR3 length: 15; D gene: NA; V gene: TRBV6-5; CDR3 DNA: TGTGCCAGCAGGGCCGTTGGGCTAGCCACCGGGGAGCTGTTTTTT; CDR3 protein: CASRAVGLATGELFF
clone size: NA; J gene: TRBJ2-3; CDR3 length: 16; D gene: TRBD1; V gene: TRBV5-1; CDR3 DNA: TGCGCCAGCAGCTATCAGGGACAGGGGTTGAGAGATACGCAGTATTTT; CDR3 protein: CASSYQGQGLRDTQYF
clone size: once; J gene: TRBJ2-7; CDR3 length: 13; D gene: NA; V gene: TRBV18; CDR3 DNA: TGTGCCAGCTCACCAGCCCCGGGCTACGAGCAGTACTTC; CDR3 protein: CASSPAPGYEQYF
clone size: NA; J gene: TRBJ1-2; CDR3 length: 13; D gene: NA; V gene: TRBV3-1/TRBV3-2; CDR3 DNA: TGTGCCAGCAGCCAAGTTGGGCAGAGCGGCTACACCTTC; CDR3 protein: CASSQVGQSGYTF
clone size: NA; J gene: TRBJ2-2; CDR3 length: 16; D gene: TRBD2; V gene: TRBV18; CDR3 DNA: TGTGCCAGCTCACCCCCCGAGGGGAGGGACACCGGGGAGCTGTTTTTT; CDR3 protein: CASSPPEGRDTGELFF
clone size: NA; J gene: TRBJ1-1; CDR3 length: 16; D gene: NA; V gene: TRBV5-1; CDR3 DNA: TGCGCCAGCAGCTTGGTTTCGGGGACTATATACACTGAAGCTTTCTTT; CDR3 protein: CASSLVSGTIYTEAFF
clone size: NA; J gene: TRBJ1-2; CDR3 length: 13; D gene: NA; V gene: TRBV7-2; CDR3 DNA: TGTGCCAGCAGCTTGTTTCAGAACTATGGCTACACCTTC; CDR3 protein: CASSLFQNYGYTF